These 32 T cell receptor beta chains were sequenced from one sample in a study of blood T cell repertoires in COVID-19. Profiled with immunoSEQ multiplex PCR; TCRdb holds only in-frame clones, not every one. Of about 300,000 clones listed, around 85% are singletons. The sample was peripheral blood. The receptors come from a human donor with COVID-19, enrolled during active disease. The donor label of this sample is uncertain.

The chain uses TRBV28 and TRBJ1-2; D unresolved. The CDR3 runs to 12 residues. Per germline, CDR1 MDHEN and CDR2 SYDVKM. V lost 4 bases and J 8 bases, leaving 11 bases between the germline ends. The CDR3 loop is CASSSHIRGYTF. The CDR3 bases are TGTGCCAGCAGTTCCCACATACGAGGCTACACCTTC.

The rearrangement uses TRBV28 and TRBJ1-5, with D tentatively TRBD1 (5 bases). Trimming pared 7 bases from V and 4 bases from J, leaving 17 bases between. Germline V gene data show CDR1 as MDHEN and CDR2 as SYDVKM. CDR3 length: 15 amino acids. The CDR3 nucleotides read TGTGCCAGCACCCCCGGCTTGGGGGGGAATCAGCCCCAGCATTTT. Residues: CASTPGLGGNQPQHF.

This rearrangement joins TRBV29-1 to TRBJ2-1; 7 bases map to TRBD2. V shed 1 base and J 6 bases; nucleotides not matched to a gene: 3. This CDR3 comprises 13 residues. In germline, CDR1 is SQVTM, CDR2 ANQGSEA. The CDR3 loop reads CSVEAQRGNEQFF. DNA for the CDR3: TGCAGCGTTGAAGCCCAGCGGGGCAATGAGCAGTTCTTC.

The chain employs TRBV12-3 or TRBV12-4 and TRBJ1-2, with 9 nucleotides matching TRBD1. CDR3 length: 12 amino acids. V shed 8 bases, J shed 5 bases, and the junction held 3 bases outside the gene matches. CDR3 bases: TGTGCCAGCGGGGACAGGGTTTATGGCTACACCTTC. This sequence encodes CASGDRVYGYTF.

The chain is built from TRBV6-5 and TRBJ2-3, with a tentative D call TRBD2 (7 bases). V was trimmed by 5 bases and J by 1 base, leaving 13 bases between them. Germline-derived CDR1 and CDR2 are MNHEY and SVGAGI. This CDR3 has 15 residues. DNA of the CDR3: TGTGCCAGCAGTCTGGGGGCGGGAGGCACAGATACGCAGTATTTT. Its protein product is CASSLGAGGTDTQYF.

In its sample, this clone was seen a few times. The chain uses TRBV4-1 and TRBJ2-7, with 7 bases aligning to TRBD2. The CDR3 loop spans 18 amino acids. CDR1 and CDR2 (germline): MGHRA, YSYEKL. Trimming at V came to 1 base and at J to 1 base, leaving 13 bases not matched to a gene. CDR3 loop: CASSQVGPGRAISYEQYF. The CDR3 nucleotides are TGCGCCAGCAGCCAAGTGGGGCCAGGGAGGGCCATATCCTACGAGCAGTACTTC.

The chain links TRBV5-1 to TRBJ2-2; TRBD1 matches 7 bases. Germline V gene data show CDR1 as SGHRS and CDR2 as YFSETQ. The length of the CDR3 is 16 residues. V lost 4 bases to trimming and J lost 5 bases; unmatched junction nucleotides: 11. The CDR3 spells CASSPATGWRTGELFF. The CDR3 DNA follows: TGCGCCAGCAGCCCCGCGACAGGGTGGAGGACCGGGGAGCTGTTTTTT.

This clone has just one count. V gene TRBV7-8 combines with J gene TRBJ2-7; 8 positions agree with TRBD1. The junction had 22 bases not matched to a gene; V was cut back by 5 bases and J by 7 bases. Germline V gene sequence: CDR1 SGHVS, CDR2 FQNEAQ. The length of the CDR3 is 18 residues. The DNA for the CDR3 is TGTGCCAGCAGCCAAAAGACCGGACAGGGACCGGGACTGGGGGAGCAGTACTTC. Protein: CASSQKTGQGPGLGEQYF.

The chain joins TRBV30 to TRBJ1-5; unclear D gene. CDR3 length: 13 amino acids. Trimming took off 4 bases at V and 7 bases at J, with 14 bases between the two ends. Germline CDR1 reads GTSNPN; CDR2 reads SVGIG (reference sequence). The CDR3 loop reads CAWNERETQPQHF. The CDR3 DNA reads TGTGCCTGGAATGAGAGGGAAACCCAGCCCCAGCATTTT.

The CDR3 DNA reads as TGTGCCAGCAGCTTAGTAATTGGTCAGGGGGTGAATTCACCCCTCCACTTT. Amino acid sequence: CASSLVIGQGVNSPLHF. This sequence joins TRBV11-2 and TRBJ1-6; TRBD1 aligns across 7 bases. This CDR3 contains 17 residues. The germline gives CDR1 SGHAT, CDR2 FQNNGV. The junction had 10 bases not matched to a gene; V was cut back by 1 base and J by 7 bases.

V and J are TRBV25-1 and TRBJ2-7, with D maybe TRBD2 (5 bases). V lost 4 bases and J lost 0, with 16 bases in between. The CDR3 is made up of 16 amino acids. Germline values: CDR1 MGHDK, CDR2 SYGVNS. The CDR3 DNA is TGTGCCAGCAGTGGTAATTCGGGATTCAACTCCTACGAGCAGTACTTC. Protein: CASSGNSGFNSYEQYF.

The chain employs TRBV6-5 and TRBJ2-2, with 7 bases lining up with TRBD2. V trimming: 6 bases; J trimming: 1 base; junction bases outside the gene matches: 2. This CDR3 region has 14 residues. Germline lookup yields CDR1 MNHEY and CDR2 SVGAGI. The CDR3 region has the DNA TGTGCCAGCAGACTAGCGCTGAACACCGGGGAGCTGTTTTTT. Translating gives CASRLALNTGELFF.

The V gene is TRBV28, the J gene TRBJ1-1; 11 positions agree with TRBD1. The CDR3 consists of 18 residues. The V and J ends lost 6 bases and 1 base, in that order; junction bases with no gene match: 13. Germline V lookup: CDR1 MDHEN, CDR2 SYDVKM. The CDR3 bases are TGTGCCAGCAGATCCCCGGGAAGGGACAGGGGGGGGAACACTGAAGCTTTCTTT. It codes for CASRSPGRDRGGNTEAFF.

This clone was picked up one time. The rearrangement joins TRBV19 to TRBJ2-1; 9 nucleotides align to TRBD2. Trimming at V came to 6 bases and at J to 12 bases, leaving 12 bases not matched to a gene. The CDR3 loop spans 14 amino acids. Per the germline V gene, CDR1 is LNHDA and CDR2 is SQIVND (reference sequence). CDR3 DNA: TGTGCCAGTAGCATTTCAGCGGGAGGCGGGGGGCAGTTCTTC. It codes for CASSISAGGGGQFF.

V usage is TRBV6-5 and J usage is TRBJ2-7; 11 nucleotides align to TRBD1. In germline, CDR1 is MNHEY, CDR2 SVGAGI. The V gene end was trimmed by 6 bases and the J gene end by 5 bases; junction bases not matched to a gene: 3. The CDR3 totals 13 residues. CDR3 residues: CASSRDRGNEQYF. CDR3 coding DNA: TGTGCCAGCAGCCGGGACAGGGGGAACGAGCAGTACTTC.

The J gene is TRBJ2-1, the V gene TRBV11-2, with 13 bases aligning to TRBD2. From germline, CDR1 is SGHAT and CDR2 FQNNGV. The CDR3 is 14 amino acids. V shed 7 bases, J shed 8 bases, and the junction held 5 bases outside the gene matches. The CDR3 here is CASNRLAGGYEQFF. As DNA, the CDR3 is TGTGCCAGCAACCGACTAGCGGGAGGTTATGAGCAGTTCTTC.

This chain uses TRBV11-2 with TRBJ2-7; TRBD2 agrees at 8 bases. The ends lost 1 base at V and 2 bases at J; junction bases unmatched: 4. The germline CDR1 and CDR2 sequences are SGHAT and FQNNGV. The CDR3 runs to 15 residues. The CDR3 reads CASSLATSGTYEQYF. CDR3 sequence (DNA): TGTGCCAGCAGCTTAGCCACTAGCGGCACCTACGAGCAGTACTTC.

The gene calls are TRBV3-1 (or the pseudogene TRBV3-2) and TRBJ2-5; D unresolved. Trimming took 1 base from V and 7 from J, leaving 10 bases between them. The length of the CDR3 is 13 residues. CDR1 is LGHDT and CDR2 is YNNKEL in the germline V gene (reference sequence). The DNA for the CDR3 is TGTGCCAGCAGCCAAGTGACTCCCCCGACCCAGTACTTC. This sequence encodes CASSQVTPPTQYF.

V usage is TRBV9 and J usage is TRBJ2-3; no firm D call. The CDR3 contains 15 residues. Trimming left V 0 bases short and J 2 bases short, with 10 bases between. Germline CDR1 SGDLS, CDR2 YYNGEE. Here the CDR3 DNA reads TGTGCCAGCAGCGTAGCCCCGACATTCACAGATACGCAGTATTTT. It codes for CASSVAPTFTDTQYF.

V is TRBV24-1 and J is TRBJ2-2; D is ambiguous. Trimming took 3 bases from V and 3 from J, leaving 7 bases between them. There are 14 residues in the CDR3. Germline CDR1 and CDR2: KGHDR and SFDVKD. In nucleotides, the CDR3 is TGTGCCACCAGTGATAAGAGGTACACCGGGGAGCTGTTTTTT. Amino acids: CATSDKRYTGELFF.

The V call is TRBV28, the J call TRBJ2-7, with a tentative D call TRBD2 (7 bases). This CDR3 region has 15 residues. Between the trimmed V and J ends, which lost 3 bases and 6 bases, there was a span of 18 bases. CDR1 and CDR2 from the germline V gene are MDHEN and SYDVKM. Written as DNA, the CDR3 is TGTGCCAGCAGTTTCGGGGGGCAGCCTTGGGTCGAGCAGTACTTC. Amino acids: CASSFGGQPWVEQYF.

J is TRBJ2-4 and V is TRBV7-2; D is uncertain. Per germline, CDR1 SGHTA and CDR2 FQGNSA. This CDR3 comprises 14 residues. The V and J ends lost 2 bases and 8 bases respectively, with 13 bases between them. This CDR3 is CASSLLVMGYIQYF. The DNA of the CDR3 is TGTGCCAGCAGCTTACTCGTAATGGGCTACATTCAGTACTTC.

The chain combines TRBV30 with TRBJ1-3; TRBD1 aligns across 8 bases. Per the germline V gene, CDR1 is GTSNPN and CDR2 is SVGIG (reference sequence). The CDR3 loop spans 16 amino acids. The ends lost 3 bases at V and 1 base at J; junction bases unmatched: 8. CDR3 DNA sequence: TGTGCCTGGAGAGACCTGAGGACAGGGTCTGGAAACACCATATATTTT. This encodes CAWRDLRTGSGNTIYF.

The chain carries TRBV28 and TRBJ2-7, with 7 bases matching TRBD1. Per the germline V gene, CDR1 is MDHEN and CDR2 is SYDVKM. The trim removed 8 bases at V and 0 bases at J, leaving 4 bases unmatched. CDR3 size: 13 residues. The CDR3: CASDAGGSYEQYF. In DNA form, the CDR3 reads TGTGCCAGCGACGCAGGGGGCTCCTACGAGCAGTACTTC.

A single count supports this clone. This chain connects TRBV29-1 to TRBJ2-3; 8 positions agree with TRBD2. The germline CDR1 and CDR2 sequences are SQVTM and ANQGSEA. The V segment lost 4 bases and the J segment 0 bases; nucleotides outside the gene matches: 6. The CDR3 consists of 15 residues. The DNA for the CDR3 is TGCAGCGTTGTCGGGCGGGAGGTGAGCACAGATACGCAGTATTTT. Translating gives CSVVGREVSTDTQYF.

The chain carries TRBV5-5 and TRBJ2-5; D unresolved. Germline CDR1 SGHKS, CDR2 YYEKEE (reference sequence). This CDR3 has 13 amino acids. Deletions cut 1 base from V and 5 bases from J, with 9 bases between. In DNA, the CDR3 is TGTGCCAGCAGCTTGTACATCACGGAGACCCAGTACTTC. Translation: CASSLYITETQYF.

The rearrangement joins TRBV7-2 to TRBJ1-1; D possibly corresponds to TRBD1 (5 bases). The CDR3 runs 14 residues. V was cut by 4 bases and J by 6 bases, with 15 bases left in between. Germline V gene data show CDR1 as SGHTA and CDR2 as FQGNSA. The CDR3 reads CASSSPPRTPEAFF. In nucleotides, the CDR3 is TGTGCCAGCAGCTCCCCCCCACGGACACCTGAAGCTTTCTTT.

V usage is TRBV29-1 and J usage is TRBJ2-1; no definite D call. Germline CDR1 and CDR2: SQVTM and ANQGSEA. The CDR3 has 13 residues. V lost 3 bases to trimming and J lost 2 bases, with 8 bases between them. CDR3 in DNA: TGCAGCGTTGACGGTACCCCCTACAATGAGCAGTTCTTC. Translated: CSVDGTPYNEQFF.

The V gene is TRBV7-2, the J gene TRBJ2-1; perhaps TRBD2 as D (7 bases). Germline V CDR1 and CDR2: SGHTA, FQGNSA. The length of the CDR3 is 15 residues. V lost 7 bases and J 5 bases, leaving 18 bases between the germline ends. CDR3 coding DNA: TGTGCCAGCACCTTGATGGGGGCGGGAGACAATGAGCAGTTCTTC. It specifies CASTLMGAGDNEQFF.

In its sample, this clone was seen a few times. The V and J genes are TRBV10-3 and TRBJ2-5, with 10 bases matching TRBD1. V was pared by 5 bases and J by 5 bases, with 2 bases of the junction left unmatched. Germline-derived CDR1 and CDR2 are ENHRY and SYGVKD. The CDR3 is 13 amino acids. The CDR3: CAISPGQGETQYF. CDR3 nucleotides: TGTGCCATCAGTCCGGGACAGGGGGAGACCCAGTACTTC.

The rearrangement joins TRBV6-5 to TRBJ1-1; 9 bases map to TRBD1. The trim removed 5 bases at V and 3 bases at J, leaving 7 bases unmatched. Germline V lookup: CDR1 MNHEY, CDR2 SVGAGI. The CDR3 runs 15 residues. The CDR3 sequence: CASSPGQGFDTEAFF. CDR3 sequence (DNA): TGTGCCAGCAGTCCAGGACAGGGGTTCGACACTGAAGCTTTCTTT.

V gene TRBV19 combines with J gene TRBJ1-6; the D gene is possibly TRBD1 (5 bases). Trimming removed 3 bases from V and 8 bases from J, with 11 bases in between. This CDR3 has 14 residues. Germline-derived CDR1 and CDR2 are LNHDA and SQIVND (reference sequence). The CDR3 DNA reads as TGTGCCAGTAGTATGCGGCTAGGGGATTCACCCCTCCACTTT. Protein: CASSMRLGDSPLHF.